A single sample is the source of the 32 T cell receptor beta chains below, sequenced in a study of vaccination effects on CD4 cells after COVID-19. With the ViraFEST assay, the study expanded antigen-specific CD4+ T cells using viral peptide pools, then sequenced them. Following 10 days of culture, CD4+ T cells were isolated. The repertoire was sequenced with immunoSEQ multiplex PCR; TCRdb's copy has only in-frame clones and lacks some. The table shows fewer than 10,000 clones, with around 79% occurring only once. These receptors are not linked to any known antigen. The sample consisted of CD4+ T cells from PBMCs cultured with HCoV-229E spike peptides, taken before COVID-19 vaccination. All receptors derive from a human donor who received a COVID-19 vaccine.

The CDR3 protein is CASSLSRGLYQETQYF. Here the CDR3 DNA reads TGTGCCAGCAGCTTGTCACGGGGACTGTACCAAGAGACCCAGTACTTC. The V gene is TRBV5-4, the J gene TRBJ2-5; D perhaps matches TRBD2 (6 bases). Trimming took 1 base from V and 0 from J, leaving 13 bases between them. The CDR3 loop spans 16 amino acids. Per the germline V gene, CDR1 is SGHNT and CDR2 is YYREEE (reference sequence). The complete variable domain, with remaining parts taken from reference TRBV5-4 and TRBJ2-5, reads ETGVTQSPTHLIKTRGQQVTLRCSSQSGHNTVSWYQQALGQGPQFIFQYYREEENGRGNFPPRFSGLQFPNYSSELNVNALELDDSALYLCASSLSRGLYQETQYFGPGTRLLVL.

V is TRBV5-1 and J is TRBJ2-1; TRBD2 aligns across 11 bases. Germline V gene sequence: CDR1 SGHRS, CDR2 YFSETQ. This CDR3 is 15 amino acids long. Trimming at V came to 1 base and at J to 8 bases, leaving 5 bases not matched to a gene. The CDR3 DNA sequence: TGCGCCAGCAGCTTGACTACTAGCGGGAGCTATGAGCAGTTCTTC. Translated, it gives CASSLTTSGSYEQFF.

The gene calls are TRBV5-6 and TRBJ1-2; D is unresolved. V shed 1 base and J shed 6 bases, with 16 bases lying between them. Germline assignment: CDR1 SGHDT and CDR2 YYEEEE. CDR3 size: 15 residues. CDR3 loop: CASSLYGRSPDGYTF. In DNA, the CDR3 is TGTGCCAGCAGCTTGTACGGGCGTAGCCCTGATGGCTACACCTTC. The full variable domain, its missing parts supplied by reference TRBV5-6 and TRBJ1-2, is DAGVTQSPTHLIKTRGQQVTLRCSPKSGHDTVSWYQQALGQGPQFIFQYYEEEERQRGNFPDRFSGHQFPNYSSELNVNALLLGDSALYLCASSLYGRSPDGYTFGSGTRLTVV.

This clone was counted between two and nine times. The chain joins TRBV30 to TRBJ1-2; no reliable D call. The CDR3 is made up of 10 amino acids. V gave up 1 base and J gave up 7 bases, with 4 bases separating them. CDR1 is GTSNPN and CDR2 is SVGIG in the germline V gene (reference sequence). The CDR3 is CAWSGGGYTF. The CDR3 bases are TGTGCCTGGAGTGGAGGTGGCTACACCTTC.

This chain joins TRBV7-6 and TRBJ2-7; 8 bases fit TRBD2. Germline V CDR1 and CDR2: SGHVS, FNYEAQ. J gave up 5 bases and V 5 bases, and 14 bases lay outside the gene matches. CDR3 length: 16 amino acids. The CDR3 nucleotides are TGTGCCAGCAGCCTCTTGGACTCTAGCGGGTCCCACGAGCAGTACTTC. It codes for CASSLLDSSGSHEQYF.

The genes are TRBV2 and TRBJ1-1; a weak D match, TRBD1 (5 bases). Germline V gives CDR1 SNHLY, CDR2 FYNNEI. The CDR3 spans 12 residues. V was clipped by 8 bases and J by 5 bases, with 12 bases between them. This chain's CDR3 is CASRDLRTEAFF. CDR3 in DNA: TGTGCCAGCCGGGACCTGCGGACTGAAGCTTTCTTT.

The chain couples TRBV11-1 to TRBJ1-1; D remains unclear. V shed 1 base and J shed 0 bases, with 3 bases lying between them. Germline V lookup: CDR1 SGHAT, CDR2 FQDESV (reference sequence). The CDR3 runs to 13 residues. Here the CDR3 DNA reads TGTGCCAGCAGCTTAGGGTTGAACACTGAAGCTTTCTTT. Protein sequence: CASSLGLNTEAFF.

The sample holds a few counts of this clone. V gene TRBV6-5 combines with J gene TRBJ2-7; D gene unclear. V lost 4 bases, J lost 3 bases, and 10 bases lay in between. Looked up from germline, CDR1 is MNHEY and CDR2 is SVGAGI. This CDR3 has 13 amino acids. Written as DNA, the CDR3 is TGTGCCAGCAGTTGGGCAGAAAACTACGAGCAGTACTTC. This gives the protein CASSWAENYEQYF.

The rearrangement links TRBV18 to TRBJ2-7; 7 nucleotides line up with TRBD1. The ends lost 4 bases at V and 7 bases at J; junction bases unmatched: 7. CDR1 is KGHSH, CDR2 LQKENI, per germline. The CDR3 sequence is 13 residues long. Here the CDR3 DNA reads TGTGCCAGCTCACTAGGGGGCCTGGGAGAGCAGTACTTC. Protein sequence: CASSLGGLGEQYF.

The rearrangement joins TRBV28 to TRBJ1-5; D ambiguous. This CDR3 region has 12 residues. From germline, CDR1 is MDHEN and CDR2 SYDVKM. Trimming cost V 6 bases and J 4 bases, with 7 bases left between them. CDR3 in DNA: TGTGCCAGCAGGTTTGAAAATCAGCCCCAGCATTTT. Translated, it gives CASRFENQPQHF.

This clone showed up just a few times. The rearrangement joins TRBV10-1 to TRBJ2-7; no firm D call. CDR3 length: 15 amino acids. Trimming left V 2 bases short and J 2 bases short, with 13 bases between. Germline V CDR1 and CDR2: WNHNN, SYGVQD (reference sequence). CDR3 sequence (DNA): TGCGCCAGCAGTGAGCAATCGGGCGGCCCCTACGAGCAGTACTTC. Its protein is CASSEQSGGPYEQYF.

V gene TRBV2 combines with J gene TRBJ2-5, with D tentatively TRBD2 (7 bases). V lost 6 bases and J lost 5, with 19 bases in between. The CDR3 length is 15 residues. Germline CDR1 reads SNHLY; CDR2 reads FYNNEI. CDR3 in amino acids: CASRAGDNVGETQYF. CDR3 DNA: TGTGCCAGCAGGGCGGGGGACAACGTTGGGGAGACCCAGTACTTC.

This chain connects TRBV5-1 to TRBJ1-2; no clear D gene. V gave up 4 bases and J gave up 7 bases, with 17 bases separating them. The length of the CDR3 is 14 residues. Looked up from germline, CDR1 is SGHRS and CDR2 is YFSETQ. CDR3 in amino acids: CASSLAPEFFGYTF. Here the CDR3 DNA reads TGCGCCAGCAGCCTAGCTCCGGAATTCTTTGGCTACACCTTC. The entire variable domain, with the rest obtained from reference TRBV5-1 and TRBJ1-2, is as follows: KAGVTQTPRYLIKTRGQQVTLSCSPISGHRSVSWYQQTPGQGLQFLFEYFSETQRNKGNFPGRFSGRQFSNSRSEMNVSTLELGDSALYLCASSLAPEFFGYTFGSGTRLTVV.

The V gene is TRBV3-1 (or the pseudogene TRBV3-2), the J gene TRBJ1-3; 9 bases agree with TRBD1. Unmatched junction bases numbered 5, after V lost 1 base and J lost 4 bases. The germline V gene has CDR1 LGHDT and CDR2 YNNKEL (reference sequence). The CDR3 runs 16 residues. The DNA for the CDR3 is TGTGCCAGCAGCCAAGGGACAGGGGTGTACGGAAACACCATATATTTT. The encoded protein is CASSQGTGVYGNTIYF.

The V and J genes are TRBV4-2 and TRBJ1-5; D is unresolved. The V and J ends lost 0 bases and 0 bases respectively, with 6 bases between them. The CDR3 consists of 15 residues. Germline CDR1 and CDR2: LGHNA and YNFKEQ. In DNA, the CDR3 is TGTGCCAGCAGCCAAGATTTGCGTAGCAATCAGCCCCAGCATTTT. Translated: CASSQDLRSNQPQHF.

To note about this clone: One junction end does not reproduce the germline sequence, and a read error may be involved. CDR3 coding DNA: TGTGCCAGCAGCCCCGTGGGGGGATCAGATCCGCAGTATTTT. This encodes CASSPVGGSDPQYF. The chain carries TRBV7-6 and TRBJ2-3; D is possibly TRBD2 (6 bases). Germline loops: CDR1 SGHVS, CDR2 FNYEAQ. This CDR3 has 14 residues.

This clone counts as medium-sized. The genes are TRBV4-1 and TRBJ2-7; D remains unclear. The germline V and J ends were trimmed by 1 base and 0 bases, with 13 bases remaining between them. This CDR3 spans 16 amino acids. Germline-derived CDR1 and CDR2 are MGHRA and YSYEKL. CDR3 sequence (DNA): TGCGCCAGCAGCCAAGGTACGCTCAGCTACTCCTACGAGCAGTACTTC. Protein sequence: CASSQGTLSYSYEQYF.

The chain employs TRBV6-5 and TRBJ1-6; D gene uncertain. V was clipped by 5 bases and J by 0 bases, with 8 bases between them. The CDR3 length is 15 residues. Germline V lookup: CDR1 MNHEY, CDR2 SVGAGI. CDR3 in amino acids: CASSSWSSYNSPLHF. CDR3 coding DNA: TGTGCCAGCAGTAGCTGGAGCTCCTATAATTCACCCCTCCACTTT.

The V gene is TRBV19, the J gene TRBJ1-1; 9 bases align to TRBD1. V lost 7 bases, J lost 1 base, and 7 bases stayed unmatched. This CDR3 has 15 residues. Germline CDR1 and CDR2: LNHDA and SQIVND (reference sequence). The DNA for the CDR3 is TGTGCCAGTACCGGGACAGGGTTGGGGAACACTGAAGCTTTCTTT. Protein product: CASTGTGLGNTEAFF.

The V gene is TRBV2, the J gene TRBJ2-1; D may be TRBD2 (5 bases). Trimming pared 6 bases from V and 14 bases from J, leaving 17 bases between. The CDR3 is 12 residues long. Looked up from germline, CDR1 is SNHLY and CDR2 is FYNNEI. The CDR3 nucleotides are TGTGCCAGCAGGGACTTCAACCTACACGAGTTCTTC. Amino acid sequence: CASRDFNLHEFF.

The chain is built from TRBV10-3 and TRBJ2-2; TRBD2 aligns across 9 bases. The V segment lost 3 bases and the J segment 3 bases; nucleotides outside the gene matches: 5. There are 16 residues in the CDR3. Germline V gene lookup returns CDR1 ENHRY and CDR2 SYGVKD. The CDR3 region has the DNA TGTGCCATCAGTGATGGGAGCGGGAGGCACACCGGGGAGCTGTTTTTT. Protein: CAISDGSGRHTGELFF.

The chain couples TRBV12-3 or TRBV12-4 to TRBJ1-6; D gene uncertain. This CDR3 has 13 residues. V gave up 8 bases and J gave up 7 bases, with 12 bases separating them. CDR3 coding DNA: TGTGCCAGCGCGGGAATTGAGAATTCACCCCTCCACTTT. It yields the protein CASAGIENSPLHF.

The chain couples TRBV11-2 to TRBJ2-1; D unresolved. CDR1 is SGHAT, CDR2 FQNNGV, per germline. V lost 0 bases and J lost 2, with 2 bases in between. CDR3 length: 13 amino acids. The CDR3 region is CASSLEAYNEQFF. CDR3 nucleotides: TGTGCCAGCAGCTTAGAGGCCTACAATGAGCAGTTCTTC.

The chain recombines TRBV4-2 with TRBJ2-7; TRBD1 matches at 9 bases. The length of the CDR3 is 15 residues. V dropped 3 bases and J dropped 3; count of bases not matched to a gene: 6. Germline CDR1 and CDR2: LGHNA and YNFKEQ. CDR3 sequence: CASSQQATGGYEQYF. DNA of the CDR3: TGTGCCAGCAGCCAGCAGGCGACAGGGGGCTACGAGCAGTACTTC.

The chain couples TRBV5-4 to TRBJ2-4, with a tentative D call TRBD1 (6 bases). This CDR3 is built from 14 residues. Trimming took 4 bases from V and 1 from J, leaving 9 bases between them. The V gene's germline CDR1 is SGHNT and CDR2 YYREEE (reference sequence). CDR3 sequence (DNA): TGTGCCAGCAGCCCTCAGGGGGCCAAAAACATTCAGTACTTC. Translated: CASSPQGAKNIQYF.

The gene calls are TRBV2 and TRBJ1-1, with no clear D. From germline, CDR1 is SNHLY and CDR2 FYNNEI. V lost 6 bases, J lost 2 bases, and 22 bases lay in between. The CDR3 is made up of 17 amino acids. CDR3 protein: CASSPESPDVANTEAFF. The CDR3 DNA follows: TGTGCCAGCAGCCCTGAGAGCCCCGACGTAGCCAACACTGAAGCTTTCTTT.

This chain joins TRBV19 and TRBJ2-2; 8 bases map to TRBD1. The germline V gene encodes CDR1 LNHDA and CDR2 SQIVND (reference sequence). The CDR3 consists of 17 residues. Trimming removed 7 bases from V and 1 base from J; junction bases left unmatched: 11. CDR3 sequence (DNA): TGTGCCAGTAAGCAGGGGGCAACACCTCTGAACACCGGGGAGCTGTTTTTT. Its protein is CASKQGATPLNTGELFF.

This chain uses TRBV9 with TRBJ1-6, with 8 bases aligning to TRBD1. V shed 2 bases, J shed 7 bases, and the junction held 5 bases outside the gene matches. The CDR3 totals 15 residues. Per the germline V gene, CDR1 is SGDLS and CDR2 is YYNGEE. The CDR3: CASSVTGARNSPLHF. CDR3 nucleotides: TGTGCCAGCAGCGTGACAGGGGCAAGGAATTCACCCCTCCACTTT.

The chain joins TRBV19 to TRBJ1-5, with D possibly TRBD1 on 6 matching bases. V was pared by 5 bases and J by 6 bases, with 11 bases between. The CDR3 extends over 13 amino acids. Germline CDR1 reads LNHDA; CDR2 reads SQIVND (reference sequence). The CDR3 here is CASSAQGGQPQHF. CDR3 DNA: TGTGCCAGTAGTGCCCAAGGGGGTCAGCCCCAGCATTTT.

The chain uses TRBV6-1 and TRBJ1-2; D unclear. With 1 base removed from V and 3 bases from J, the gap between germline ends came to 9 bases. CDR3 length equals 14 residues. Germline V gene data show CDR1 as MNHNS and CDR2 as SASEGT. The CDR3 loop is CASSEGTADYGYTF. CDR3 DNA sequence: TGTGCCAGCAGTGAAGGGACGGCGGACTATGGCTACACCTTC.

The J gene is TRBJ2-1, the V gene TRBV3-1 (or the pseudogene TRBV3-2); no clear D. Between the trimmed V and J ends, which lost 0 bases and 10 bases, there was a span of 10 bases. CDR3 length: 13 amino acids. Germline lookup yields CDR1 LGHDT and CDR2 YNNKEL (reference sequence). The DNA of the CDR3 is TGTGCCAGCAGCCAAGACTGGCGGTGGGAGCAGTTCTTC. As protein: CASSQDWRWEQFF.

The V gene is TRBV27, the J gene TRBJ2-3; D gene ambiguous. From germline, CDR1 is MNHEY and CDR2 SMNVEV (reference sequence). The length of the CDR3 is 15 residues. Deletions cut 0 bases from V and 8 bases from J, with 15 bases between. The CDR3 DNA reads as TGTGCCAGCAGTTTATCCCGGCCAGTAGCTAGTACGCAGTATTTT. This codes for CASSLSRPVASTQYF.